This T cell receptor (beta chain) was identified during a study of blood T cell repertoires in COVID-19. Measured with immunoSEQ multiplex PCR; TCRdb has only the in-frame clones, and not every one. Of about 260,000 clones in the sample, just under 90% were seen once. With 5 bases clipped from V and 4 bases from J, the junction kept 7 bases outside the gene matches. Germline loops: CDR1 KGHDR, CDR2 SFDVKD. The CDR3 runs to 16 residues. Sequencing was performed on PBMCs or T cells enriched from blood (not recorded which). The origin of this receptor is a woman in her 30s with acute COVID-19. The chain has TRBV24-1 and TRBJ2-2; 9 nucleotides match TRBD2. The CDR3 coding sequence is TGTGCCACCAGTGCTTTAGCGGGGGCGAGCACCGGGGAGCTGTTTTTT. This sequence encodes CATSALAGASTGELFF.